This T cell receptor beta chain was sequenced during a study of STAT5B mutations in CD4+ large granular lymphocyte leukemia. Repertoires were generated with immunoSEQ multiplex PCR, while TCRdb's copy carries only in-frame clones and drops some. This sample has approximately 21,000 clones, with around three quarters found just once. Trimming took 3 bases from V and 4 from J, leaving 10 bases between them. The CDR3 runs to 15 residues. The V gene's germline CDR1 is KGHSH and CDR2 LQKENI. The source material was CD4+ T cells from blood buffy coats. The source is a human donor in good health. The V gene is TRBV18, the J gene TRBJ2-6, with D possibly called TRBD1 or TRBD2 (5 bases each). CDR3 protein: CASSPGTLGANVLTF. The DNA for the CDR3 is TGTGCCAGCTCACCGGGGACCCTAGGGGCCAACGTCCTGACTTTC.